This T cell receptor beta chain was documented in a study of T cells in Graves' hyperthyroidism and ophthalmopathy. Across the whole study: Peripheral blood samples were taken at initial diagnosis, prior to any treatment.

Note on this clonotype: Its target is unknown.

RNA transcripts provided the source from which TCR beta CDR3 regions were amplified. Initially, a first-round RT-PCR of the TCR CDR3 employed the HTBI primer set. In TCRdb, the multiplex PCR reads were re-called with MiXCR into one record per CDR3 protein. The data show hundreds of thousands of distinct CDR3 sequences, around 15% seen once. Between the trimmed V and J ends, which lost 3 bases and 2 bases, there was a span of 13 bases. The CDR3 runs to 15 residues. In germline, CDR1 is SGHAT, CDR2 FQDESV (reference sequence). Findings of the study overall: For ophthalmopathy, model prediction preceded onset by a median about six months. Blood also contained most expanded thyroid clonotypes above 0.001. A model of 13 V-J features distinguished ophthalmopathy from stable hyperthyroidism.

The sequence came from a woman aged 18-30 years with Graves' hyperthyroidism. The sample consisted of blood. The V gene is TRBV11-1, the J gene TRBJ1-1; no definite D call. This chain's CDR3 is CASSLGLWANTEAFF. The CDR3 DNA sequence: TGTGCCAGCAGCTTGGGGTTGTGGGCCAACACTGAAGCTTTCTTT.